This TCR beta chain emerged from a study of T cell repertoires in cytomegalovirus infection. Germline-derived CDR1 and CDR2 are SGHAT and FQDESV (reference sequence). The CDR3 is 14 residues long. MiXCR, run by TCRdb on the reads, gives a single entry per CDR3 protein. This sample has 300,000 to 450,000 distinct CDR3 sequences, with 15% to 20% found just once. Study conclusions and caveats: Carriers of CMV plus the relevant HLA were identified by cumulative public TCR beta family frequency. HLA-C-restricted CMV-specific TCR beta clonotypes prevailed in the ex vivo response.

On this clonotype itself: Its antigen is undetermined. Sequence at one end of the junction differs from germline and may be a read error.

The receptor was derived from a human donor in good health (CMV status not recorded). Some clones in this sample may be carry-over from other donors' samples. Sequencing was performed on PBMCs. The chain links TRBV11-1 to TRBJ2-7; 7 nucleotides align to TRBD1. Here the CDR3 reads CASTLDREGYEQYF. CDR3 bases: TGTGCCAGCACCTTAGACAGGGAAGGCTACGAGCAGTACTTC. The whole variable domain, filled in from reference TRBV11-1 and TRBJ2-7, reads EAEVAQSPRYKITEKSQAVAFWCDPISGHATLYWYRQILGQGPELLVQFQDESVVDDSQLPKDRFSAERLKGVDSTLKIQPAELGDSAMYLCASTLDREGYEQYFGPGTRLTVT.